This T cell receptor (beta chain) was identified in a study of OX40 agonist ivuxolimab in advanced cancers. Study-wide context: Ivuxolimab was an agonistic, fully human IgG2 monoclonal antibody directed against OX40 (CD134), a costimulatory receptor. The paper reports the monotherapy dose-escalation portion (N of about 50 patients) of the phase I ivuxolimab trial. Of the roughly 51 dose-escalation patients, hepatocellular carcinoma was present in around 20, melanoma in around 15, renal cell carcinoma in 9 and head and neck cancer in 9. In the dose-escalation cohort, over 65% of patients were male, and the mean age was roughly 60 years, with a range of about 23 to 90. Prior anti-PD-1, anti-PD-L1 or anti-CTLA-4 therapy was permitted, and approximately 39% of dose-escalation patients had received checkpoint inhibitors. Three dose-escalation patients achieved partial responses, one with hepatocellular carcinoma and two with cutaneous melanoma. The point of sequencing TCRbeta in the periphery was to test whether ivuxolimab changed TCR sequence diversity and drove clonal T-cell expansion. Intravenous ivuxolimab was administered to patients every 2 weeks at six dose levels: 0.01, 0.1, 0.3, 1.5, 3 and 10 mg/kg. General study outcomes and caveats: After ivuxolimab, CD8+ T cells had more expanded clones than CD4+ T cells on average. At doses from 0.1 to 3.0 mg/kg, clonal expansion was seen in both CD4+ and CD8+ blood T cells between baseline and week 6. Which antigens the clonally expanded peripheral T cells were specific for was not determined. In the 0.1-3.0 mg/kg groups, partial responders had among the lowest normalized peripheral clonal expansion, particularly in CD8+ T cells. Low levels of normalized T-cell clonal expansion were also seen in some patients who did not respond.

Genomic DNA was extracted from sorted cells for sequencing of the TCRbeta CDR3 region. TCRbeta CDR3 regions were sequenced using the immunoSEQ Assay. Sourced from immuneACCESS, this table was stored by TCRdb with only in-frame sequences that have V and J called. A share of the clones is absent; for the studies checked, an unresolved V gene accounts for under half, and the remainder has no known explanation. The sample table shows 60,000 to 100,000 clones, and 94% are seen once. The ten largest clones capture approximately 20% of the sample. The trial excluded patients who had a history of autoimmune disease or were on systemic immunosuppression. In every dose cohort, peripheral blood was drawn for TCR sequencing at baseline, cycle 4 day 1, and cycle 7 day 1. Samples were obtained from an open-label, multicenter, first-in-human phase I dose-escalation trial of ivuxolimab. The trial enrolled adults with locally advanced or metastatic head and neck squamous cell, hepatocellular, melanoma or renal cell carcinoma. Before TCR sequencing, CD4+ T cells and CD8+ T cells from peripheral blood were sorted into separate populations.

At the junction V is shortened by 5 bases and J by 3 bases; bases outside the gene matches: 5. Based on the germline V gene, the CDR1 and CDR2 sequences are LGHNT and FRNRAP. Spanning cysteine to phenylalanine, the CDR3 consists of 14 amino acids. Only the CDR3 region is kept as DNA, spanning 42 bases read in frame from base 1. Concerning this clone: It has no known antigen specificity. No per-base quality is available; no much larger clone lies one base away.

The sequence came from an adult with an advanced solid tumor such as melanoma, head and neck, liver or kidney cancer. Recombination connected TRBV12-5 to TRBJ1-2; a stretch of 8 junction bases matches TRBD1. Source: CD4+ or CD8+ T cells sorted from blood, taken in a trial of the OX40 agonist ivuxolimab. The CDR3 protein: CASGPGGGHYGYTF. The DNA reads TGTGCTAGTGGTCCAGGGGGCGGTCACTATGGCTACACCTTC.